A single TCR beta chain is shown here with its context. What it binds is not known. The data stem from a study of early T cells in non-severe SARS-CoV-2 infection. Study summary: Sequenced material consisted of bulk RNA (from unsorted whole blood), and chains were unpaired.

Individual cDNA molecules each received unique molecular identifiers attached to them. TCRdb recomputed calls from the 5' RACE reads with MiXCR, one row per CDR3 protein. The sample lists tens of thousands of distinct CDR3 sequences, approximately 12% occurring once. This CDR3 is built from 13 residues. The germline V gene has CDR1 SGHNT and CDR2 YYREEE (reference sequence). V lost 4 bases to trimming and J lost 1 base, with 7 bases between them. Study-wide results and limits: In VDJdb matching, anti-spike CD8 responses were favored while private and CD4 specificities went missing.

Sequencing input: whole blood. The V gene is TRBV5-4, the J gene TRBJ2-3; D gene ambiguous. The origin of this receptor is an adult who was a healthcare worker with PCR-confirmed SARS-CoV-2 infection or an uninfected control (not recorded which). In DNA, the CDR3 is TGTGCCAGCAGCCCCGCTGGCACAGATACGCAGTATTTT. As protein: CASSPAGTDTQYF.